This T cell receptor beta chain was captured by sequencing in a study of shared clonotypes between healthy human individuals. CDR3 length: 17 residues. The germline V and J ends were trimmed by 0 bases and 1 base, with 15 bases remaining between them. Germline assignment: CDR1 SGDLS and CDR2 YYNGEE. This table comes from immunoSEQ multiplex PCR, and its TCRdb copy is limited to in-frame clones, with some not included. The sample has 600,000 to 800,000 clones, just under 75% seen once. Broader study findings: With few donors, the genetic and exposure-history diversity represented was limited.

Points on this clone: The antigen is unknown.

Specimen: memory CD4+ T cells sorted from blood. Subset reported: CD45RA-negative fraction. This receptor was obtained from a woman in her twenties or thirties in good health. The V call is TRBV9, the J call TRBJ2-3; unclear D gene. The CDR3: CASSVERGYRRTDTQYF. The CDR3 DNA reads TGTGCCAGCAGCGTAGAGCGAGGATACCGGCGCACAGATACGCAGTATTTT.